This T cell receptor beta chain was profiled in a study of blood T cell repertoires in COVID-19. Authors' data handling: Reference gene primer amplification in the assay estimated nucleated cell counts. Assay: immunoSEQ multiplex PCR; the TCRdb copy retains only in-frame clones and omits some. V and J calls and clone size are copied from that table; D and trimming were computed from the DNA. Of under 300,000 clones listed, approximately 78% are singletons. With 1 base clipped from V and 4 bases from J, the junction kept 9 bases outside the gene matches. The CDR3 totals 16 residues. Germline CDR1 is SGHTA and CDR2 is FQGNSA.

This receptor was taken from a woman between 18 and 30 years old with acute or convalescent COVID-19. This sequence joins TRBV7-2 and TRBJ1-2; 7 bases fit TRBD1. Sequenced input: peripheral blood. This CDR3 is CASSLGATGVPYGYTF. The CDR3 DNA reads as TGTGCCAGCAGCTTAGGAGCAACAGGGGTTCCCTATGGCTACACCTTC.